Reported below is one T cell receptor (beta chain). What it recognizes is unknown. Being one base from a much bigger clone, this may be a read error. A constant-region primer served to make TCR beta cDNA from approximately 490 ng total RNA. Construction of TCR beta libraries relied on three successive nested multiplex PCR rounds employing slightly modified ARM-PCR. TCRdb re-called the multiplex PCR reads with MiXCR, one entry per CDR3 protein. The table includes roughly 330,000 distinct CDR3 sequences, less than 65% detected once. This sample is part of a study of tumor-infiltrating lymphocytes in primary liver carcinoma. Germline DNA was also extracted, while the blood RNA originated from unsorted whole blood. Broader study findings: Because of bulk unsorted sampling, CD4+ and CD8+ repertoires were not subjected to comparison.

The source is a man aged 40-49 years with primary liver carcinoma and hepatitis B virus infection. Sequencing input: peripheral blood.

DNA of the CDR3: TGTGCCATCAGTGAGTCACCCAGGGTCTACGAGCAGTACTTC. Protein: CAISESPRVYEQYF. The chain couples TRBV10-3 to TRBJ2-7; D possibly corresponds to TRBD1 (5 bases). The CDR3 consists of 14 residues. V lost 0 bases and J 3 bases, leaving 9 bases between the germline ends. The germline CDR1 and CDR2 sequences are ENHRY and SYGVKD.